This TCR beta chain was documented in a study of cytomegalovirus exposure and HLA in healthy donors. CDR1 and CDR2 (germline): SGHNT, YENEEA. The CDR3 is made up of 14 amino acids. V lost 0 bases and J lost 0, with 6 bases in between. The PCR had 60 Vbeta and 13 Jbeta primers. The table came from immunoSEQ multiplex PCR; TCRdb's copy has only in-frame clones and leaves some out. The sample has some 84,000 clones; around 80% are singletons. The rearrangement joins TRBV11-3 to TRBJ2-7; unclear D gene. This TCR came from a male donor in good health and CMV-seropositive. Sequenced material: PBMCs. Here the CDR3 DNA reads TGTGCCAGCAGCTTAGAGGCAGGCTCCTACGAGCAGTACTTC. It encodes CASSLEAGSYEQYF.